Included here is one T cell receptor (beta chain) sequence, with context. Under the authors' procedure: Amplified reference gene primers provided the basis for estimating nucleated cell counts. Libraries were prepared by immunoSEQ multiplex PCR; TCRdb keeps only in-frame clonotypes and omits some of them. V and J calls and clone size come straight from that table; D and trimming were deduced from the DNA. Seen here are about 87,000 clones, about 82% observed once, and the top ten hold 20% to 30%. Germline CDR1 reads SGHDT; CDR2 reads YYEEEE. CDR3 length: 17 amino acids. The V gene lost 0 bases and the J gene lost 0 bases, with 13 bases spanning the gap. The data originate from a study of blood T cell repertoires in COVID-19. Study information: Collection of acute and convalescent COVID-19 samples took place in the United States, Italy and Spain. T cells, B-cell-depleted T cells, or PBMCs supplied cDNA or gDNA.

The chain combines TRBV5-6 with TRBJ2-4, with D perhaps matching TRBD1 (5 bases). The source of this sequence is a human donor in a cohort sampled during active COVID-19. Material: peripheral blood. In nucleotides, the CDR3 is TGTGCCAGCAGCTTGGGACAGAAACTTCTAGCCAAAAACATTCAGTACTTC. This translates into CASSLGQKLLAKNIQYF.